This passage covers 10 T cell receptor beta chains from one sample sequenced in a study of glioma-infiltrating T cells after dendritic cell vaccination. Time point noted: after dendritic cell vaccination, including at tumor progression/relapse. Assay used: immunoSEQ multiplex PCR; TCRdb lists only in-frame clones, some missing. Found here are fewer than 90,000 clones, roughly 87% of them singletons; the top ten hold 5.5% to 8%. This material consisted of blood, taken after dendritic cell vaccination. These receptors were collected from a human donor with glioblastoma.

The rearrangement uses TRBV25-1 and TRBJ2-7; D is undetermined. Trimming left V 3 bases short and J 1 base short, with 13 bases between. CDR1 and CDR2 (germline): MGHDK, SYGVNS. This CDR3 region has 15 residues. CDR3 bases: TGTGCCAGCAGTGATCCCCATCAGGTTTCCTACGAGCAGTACTTC. It yields the protein CASSDPHQVSYEQYF.

V gene TRBV28 combines with J gene TRBJ1-1; TRBD1 aligns across 9 bases. This CDR3 contains 15 residues. Germline V gene lookup returns CDR1 MDHEN and CDR2 SYDVKM. Losses at the gene ends were 6 bases for V and 5 bases for J; bases not matched to a gene: 10. The CDR3 DNA sequence: TGTGCCAGCAGAAAGAGACAGGGGGGAAAAACTGAAGCTTTCTTT. Its translation: CASRKRQGGKTEAFF.

This chain connects TRBV7-8 to TRBJ2-1, with 8 bases that match TRBD2. Germline V CDR1 and CDR2: SGHVS, FQNEAQ. The trim removed 2 bases at V and 4 bases at J, leaving 13 bases unmatched. This CDR3 contains 18 residues. In DNA form, the CDR3 reads TGTGCCAGCAGCTTACTTCCCGGCCTTAGCGGGGATTACAATGAGCAGTTCTTC. Amino acid sequence: CASSLLPGLSGDYNEQFF.

The chain recombines TRBV7-9 with TRBJ1-3; D gene unclear. CDR1 SEHNR and CDR2 FQNEAQ come from the germline V gene (reference sequence). V was clipped by 6 bases and J by 1 base, with 16 bases between them. The CDR3 is made up of 16 amino acids. The CDR3 sequence is CASRQVSGGSGNTIYF. As DNA, the CDR3 is TGTGCCAGCAGGCAAGTGAGTGGAGGTTCTGGAAACACCATATATTTT.

This chain uses TRBV11-3 with TRBJ2-2, with TRBD1 as a possible D gene (5 bases). V lost 5 bases, J lost 3 bases, and 10 bases lay in between. CDR3 size: 14 residues. From germline, CDR1 is SGHNT and CDR2 YENEEA. For the CDR3, the DNA is TGTGCCAGCAGCGCCAGGGCTTACACCGGGGAGCTGTTTTTT. It codes for CASSARAYTGELFF. The whole variable domain, filled in from reference TRBV11-3 and TRBJ2-2, reads EAGVVQSPRYKIIEKKQPVAFWCNPISGHNTLYWYLQNLGQGPELLIRYENEEAVDDSQLPKDRFSAERLKGVDSTLKIQPAELGDSAVYLCASSARAYTGELFFGEGSRLTVL.

J is TRBJ1-2 and V is TRBV2; 9 nucleotides align to TRBD1. CDR1 is SNHLY, CDR2 FYNNEI, per germline. The ends lost 7 bases at V and 1 base at J; junction bases unmatched: 7. The CDR3 is 15 residues long. The CDR3 bases are TGTGCCAGCAAGCTACAGGGGGCGCTTAACTATGGCTACACCTTC. This sequence encodes CASKLQGALNYGYTF. Supplemented by reference TRBV2 and TRBJ1-2, the full variable domain reads EPEVTQTPSHQVTQMGQEVILRCVPISNHLYFYWYRQILGQKVEFLVSFYNNEISEKSEIFDDQFSVERPDGSNFTLKIRSTKLEDSAMYFCASKLQGALNYGYTFGSGTRLTVV.

The gene calls are TRBV11-2 and TRBJ2-3; D may be TRBD1 (5 bases). V was shortened by 7 bases and J by 4 bases, with 12 bases between the two germline ends. The CDR3 spans 13 residues. Looked up from germline, CDR1 is SGHAT and CDR2 is FQNNGV. Here the CDR3 reads CASTRQSSDTQYF. The CDR3 bases are TGTGCCAGCACCCGACAGTCCTCAGATACGCAGTATTTT.

The chain carries TRBV9 and TRBJ2-3, with TRBD1 as a possible D gene (5 bases). Germline lookup yields CDR1 SGDLS and CDR2 YYNGEE. Trimming cost V 2 bases and J 3 bases, with 10 bases left between them. The CDR3 consists of 14 residues. DNA for the CDR3: TGTGCCAGCAGCGTCCAGGGCTTGACAGATACGCAGTATTTT. Translating it yields CASSVQGLTDTQYF.

Comment on this clone: The sample carries other DNA sequences with the same CDR3. J is TRBJ2-3 and V is TRBV9; no clear D. The CDR3 is made up of 12 amino acids. Germline CDR1 reads SGDLS; CDR2 reads YYNGEE. V lost 4 bases to trimming and J lost 0 bases, with 3 bases between them. CDR3 in DNA: TGTGCCAGCAGCCTAAGCACAGATACGCAGTATTTT. Translated: CASSLSTDTQYF.

CDR3 coding DNA: TGTGCCAGCAGTCAGTTAAACAATCAGCCCCAGCATTTT. Encoded protein: CASSQLNNQPQHF. This chain joins TRBV6-1 and TRBJ1-5; no clear D gene. The CDR3 loop spans 13 amino acids. CDR1 is MNHNS and CDR2 is SASEGT in the germline V gene. V gave up 5 bases and J gave up 3 bases, with 8 bases separating them.